The 23 T cell receptor beta chains below all came from one sample that was sequenced in a study of beta chain features in type 1 diabetes. Expressed TCRB transcripts were sequenced because the isolated RNA had all been reverse transcribed beforehand. Sequencing used immunoSEQ multiplex PCR; TCRdb keeps in-frame clones, though not all of them. This sample has more than 300,000 clones; over 12% occur once, and the top ten carry roughly 0.019%. Sequencing was done on a sample of naive CD4+ T cells from blood. These receptor sequences come from a woman in her late teens or twenties in good health.

The rearrangement uses TRBV14 and TRBJ1-1; D is ambiguous. Germline CDR1 SGHDN, CDR2 FVKESK. V lost 2 bases and J lost 3, with 7 bases in between. The CDR3 has 13 amino acids. The chain's CDR3 is CASSQLLDTEAFF. The CDR3 bases are TGTGCCAGCAGCCAACTCTTAGACACTGAAGCTTTCTTT. Drawing the rest from reference TRBV14 and TRBJ1-1, the complete variable domain is EAGVTQFPSHSVIEKGQTVTLRCDPISGHDNLYWYRRVMGKEIKFLLHFVKESKQDESGMPNNRFLAERTGGTYSTLKVQPAELEDSGVYFCASSQLLDTEAFFGQGTRLTVV.

The V gene is TRBV6-5, the J gene TRBJ2-3; 7 nucleotides align to TRBD1. There are 11 residues in the CDR3. Germline values: CDR1 MNHEY, CDR2 SVGAGI. After removal of 6 bases from V and 6 bases from J, the junction contained 0 bases not matched to a gene. CDR3 DNA sequence: TGTGCCAGCAGCAGGGGGGATACGCAGTATTTT. Its translation is CASSRGDTQYF.

The chain joins TRBV11-2 to TRBJ2-1; TRBD2 might be the D (6 bases). Germline V gene sequence: CDR1 SGHAT, CDR2 FQNNGV. With 5 bases removed from V and 12 bases from J, the gap between germline ends came to 17 bases. CDR3 length equals 13 residues. CDR3 in DNA: TGTGCCAGCAGCGGTACAGCCTCCGGGGGGCAGTTCTTC. As protein: CASSGTASGGQFF.

This clone was detected a few times. V and J are TRBV6-6 and TRBJ2-7; D possibly corresponds to TRBD2 (6 bases). Germline V lookup: CDR1 MNHNY, CDR2 SVGAGI (reference sequence). This CDR3 has 15 residues. Trimming took off 6 bases at V and 1 base at J, with 16 bases between the two ends. The CDR3 protein is CASSLSRDFSYEQYF. In DNA form, the CDR3 reads TGTGCCAGCAGCCTATCCCGGGACTTTTCCTACGAGCAGTACTTC.

The rearrangement joins TRBV4-2 to TRBJ1-1, with 9 positions matching TRBD1. The J segment lost 0 bases and the V segment lost 7 bases, leaving 6 bases of the junction unmatched. This CDR3 contains 15 residues. The germline V gene has CDR1 LGHNA and CDR2 YNFKEQ. CDR3 DNA: TGTGCCAGCACGATAGGGACAGGGCTGAACACTGAAGCTTTCTTT. Residues: CASTIGTGLNTEAFF.

In its sample, this clone was seen a few times. The chain carries TRBV15 and TRBJ2-3; 8 positions match TRBD2. V shed 1 base, J shed 1 base, and the junction held 13 bases outside the gene matches. The CDR3 extends over 19 amino acids. Germline V gene sequence: CDR1 LNHNV, CDR2 YYDKDF (reference sequence). The CDR3: CATSRVPGTRRRGTDTQYF. CDR3 coding DNA: TGTGCCACCAGCAGAGTACCCGGGACTAGACGGCGAGGCACAGATACGCAGTATTTT. The complete variable domain, with remaining parts taken from reference TRBV15 and TRBJ2-3, reads DAMVIQNPRYQVTQFGKPVTLSCSQTLNHNVMYWYQQKSSQAPKLLFHYYDKDFNNEADTPDNFQSRRPNTSFCFLDIRSPGLGDTAMYLCATSRVPGTRRRGTDTQYFGPGTRLTVL.

This clone was detected only a few times. The DNA of the CDR3 is TGTGCCAGCAGCCGGGACACGGAGACCCAGTACTTC. It codes for CASSRDTETQYF. This chain joins TRBV4-2 and TRBJ2-5; perhaps TRBD1 as D (6 bases). Germline assignment: CDR1 LGHNA and CDR2 YNFKEQ. This CDR3 is 12 amino acids long. V gave up 4 bases and J gave up 5 bases, with 8 bases separating them.

V gene TRBV23-1 combines with J gene TRBJ2-4; tentatively, D is TRBD2 (6 bases). TRBV23-1 is assigned to the ORF class and has an uncertain function. The CDR3 runs 21 residues. V lost 1 base, J lost 3 bases, and 28 bases lay in between. The CDR3 bases are TGCGCCAGCAGTCAATGGAGCCTGGAGGGAGTCTTTAGGGTGGGCAAAAACATTCAGTACTTC. Its protein product is CASSQWSLEGVFRVGKNIQYF.

The V gene is TRBV2, the J gene TRBJ1-1; D may be TRBD1 (6 bases). Per the germline V gene, CDR1 is SNHLY and CDR2 is FYNNEI. This CDR3 is built from 13 residues. The V end lost 1 base, the J end lost 11 bases, and 14 bases lay between the germline ends. In nucleotides, the CDR3 is TGTGCCAGCAGTGAAGGCAGAACAGGGAAGGCTTTCTTT. Translated: CASSEGRTGKAFF.

This chain joins TRBV7-9 and TRBJ2-5; TRBD2 might be the D (6 bases). V was clipped by 2 bases and J by 4 bases, with 11 bases between them. This CDR3 is 14 amino acids long. Germline V gene lookup returns CDR1 SEHNR and CDR2 FQNEAQ (reference sequence). CDR3 sequence (DNA): TGTGCCAGCAGCTTAACGGCAGCGGGAGAGACCCAGTACTTC. This gives the protein CASSLTAAGETQYF.

Remarks on this clone: Distinct nucleotide sequences in the sample also encode this CDR3. V is TRBV25-1 and J is TRBJ2-5, with a tentative D call TRBD2 (5 bases). Deletions cut 6 bases from V and 2 bases from J, with 10 bases between. The CDR3 contains 13 residues. Germline loops: CDR1 MGHDK, CDR2 SYGVNS. The CDR3 DNA reads TGTGCCAGCAGCTCCAGCGGACAAGAGACCCAGTACTTC. Residues: CASSSSGQETQYF.

This clone was found a few times. The sample has other DNA sequences that encode this CDR3 too. The rearrangement links TRBV19 to TRBJ2-7, with 14 bases lining up with TRBD2. V was pared by 3 bases and J by 3 bases, with 1 base of the junction left unmatched. Germline assignment: CDR1 LNHDA and CDR2 SQIVND (reference sequence). The CDR3 runs to 15 residues. The CDR3 sequence is CASSIGTSGSYEQYF. CDR3 sequence (DNA): TGTGCCAGTAGTATCGGGACTAGCGGGAGCTACGAGCAGTACTTC.

This clone was counted only a few times. This chain links TRBV30 with TRBJ1-4; a weak D match, TRBD1 (5 bases). This CDR3 has 15 residues. V lost 1 base and J 5 bases, leaving 14 bases between the germline ends. Germline V gene sequence: CDR1 GTSNPN, CDR2 SVGIG (reference sequence). The CDR3 DNA reads TGTGCCTGGAGTGATCTGGCAGGGCCGAATGAAAAACTGTTTTTT. It is translated as CAWSDLAGPNEKLFF.

The chain links TRBV14 to TRBJ2-2; D remains unclear. The germline V and J ends were trimmed by 0 bases and 6 bases, with 8 bases remaining between them. This CDR3 comprises 14 residues. Germline V CDR1 and CDR2: SGHDN, FVKESK. CDR3 amino acids: CASSQEAVAGELFF. In DNA, the CDR3 is TGTGCCAGCAGCCAAGAGGCGGTCGCCGGGGAGCTGTTTTTT.

As DNA, the CDR3 is TGTGCCAGCAGGAGCAAGTTGAACGAGCAGTACTTC. Translation: CASRSKLNEQYF. The gene calls are TRBV28 and TRBJ2-7; D unresolved. V shed 6 bases and J shed 5 bases, with 11 bases lying between them. The germline V gene has CDR1 MDHEN and CDR2 SYDVKM. This CDR3 contains 12 residues.

The genes are TRBV18 and TRBJ2-1; 11 bases agree with TRBD2. In germline, CDR1 is KGHSH, CDR2 LQKENI. The CDR3 covers 15 residues. Trimming at V came to 3 bases and at J to 6 bases, leaving 4 bases not matched to a gene. The CDR3: CASSPTSGALNEQFF. The DNA for the CDR3 is TGTGCCAGCTCACCGACTAGCGGGGCGCTCAATGAGCAGTTCTTC.

The J gene is TRBJ1-5, the V gene TRBV10-3; D possibly corresponds to TRBD1 (5 bases). Per the germline V gene, CDR1 is ENHRY and CDR2 is SYGVKD. The length of the CDR3 is 14 residues. Trimming left V 10 bases short and J 2 bases short, with 15 bases between. CDR3 sequence: CATRGGARNQPQHF. CDR3 bases: TGTGCCACCCGCGGCGGGGCCCGCAATCAGCCCCAGCATTTT.

J is TRBJ2-5 and V is TRBV7-9; TRBD1 might be the D (5 bases). Per germline, CDR1 SEHNR and CDR2 FQNEAQ (reference sequence). Trimming pared 1 base from V and 6 bases from J, leaving 12 bases between. The CDR3 contains 14 residues. The CDR3 bases are TGTGCCAGCAGCTTAGAGGCAGGGCTGCAGACCCAGTACTTC. Its translation: CASSLEAGLQTQYF.

The V gene is TRBV5-6, the J gene TRBJ2-3; possible D gene TRBD1, 5 bases. The ends were cut back, 1 base at V and 2 bases at J, with 8 bases in the middle. Per the germline V gene, CDR1 is SGHDT and CDR2 is YYEEEE. The CDR3 extends over 14 amino acids. CDR3 coding DNA: TGTGCCAGCAGCTTGATAGGGGACACAGATACGCAGTATTTT. Protein: CASSLIGDTDTQYF.

This rearrangement joins TRBV30 to TRBJ2-2; D gene uncertain. The V gene lost 4 bases and the J gene lost 1 base, with 10 bases spanning the gap. The CDR3 length is 14 residues. The V gene's germline CDR1 is GTSNPN and CDR2 SVGIG (reference sequence). Here the CDR3 DNA reads TGTGCCTGGACAGAAACCTTGAACACCGGGGAGCTGTTTTTT. Its translation is CAWTETLNTGELFF.

The V and J genes are TRBV11-3 and TRBJ2-1, with a tentative D call TRBD1 (6 bases). Between the trimmed V and J ends, which lost 2 bases and 6 bases, there was a span of 14 bases. This CDR3 is built from 15 residues. Germline assignment: CDR1 SGHNT and CDR2 YENEEA. This chain's CDR3 is CASSLSGQWGNEQFF. The DNA of the CDR3 is TGTGCCAGCAGCTTAAGTGGACAGTGGGGCAATGAGCAGTTCTTC. Full variable domain (outside the CDR3, taken from reference TRBV11-3 and TRBJ2-1): EAGVVQSPRYKIIEKKQPVAFWCNPISGHNTLYWYLQNLGQGPELLIRYENEEAVDDSQLPKDRFSAERLKGVDSTLKIQPAELGDSAVYLCASSLSGQWGNEQFFGPGTRLTVL.

V and J are TRBV10-2 and TRBJ2-1; the match to TRBD2 covers 8 bases. The V and J ends lost 8 bases and 0 bases, in that order; junction bases with no gene match: 6. CDR1 WSHSY and CDR2 SAAADI come from the germline V gene. The CDR3 is 15 residues long. The CDR3 nucleotides are TGCGCCAGCCAACTAGCGGCCCCCTCCTACAATGAGCAGTTCTTC. It is translated as CASQLAAPSYNEQFF.

This clone was counted between two and nine times. The chain employs TRBV30 and TRBJ1-2; possible D gene TRBD1, 5 bases. The CDR3 contains 12 residues. The V and J ends lost 2 bases and 5 bases respectively, with 9 bases between them. Germline V gives CDR1 GTSNPN, CDR2 SVGIG (reference sequence). CDR3 residues: CAWSTGEYGYTF. The CDR3 bases are TGTGCCTGGAGTACGGGGGAGTATGGCTACACCTTC.